Listed below are T cell receptor beta chains from one sample, sequenced in a study of human T cells and chemical hapten exposure. TCRdb re-analysed the RACE reads in MiXCR, keeping a single row per CDR3 protein. This sample carries fewer than 300,000 distinct CDR3 sequences, approximately 8.4% of them seen once, and the ten largest clones take over 2%. This specimen consisted of whole blood, obtained in connection with sensitization to the hapten diphenylcyclopropenone (DPC). These receptors came from a woman aged 40 to 49 with alopecia areata. Some clones in this sample may be carry-over from other donors' samples. Each CDR3 is given with its conserved first and last residue. The D gene is left open where the match is weak. Some rows have no size entry. The others give once, few or many, or a class for an expanded clone.

d_call: TRBD1; v_call: TRBV4-3; j_call: TRBJ1-3; clone_size: -; cdr3_aa: CASSQDAGTDRSYF; cdr3_nt: TGCGCCAGCAGCCAAGATGCCGGGACAGACCGGTCATATTTT
d_call: TRBD2; v_call: TRBV28; j_call: TRBJ2-1; clone_size: few; cdr3_aa: CASTSGLAPNEQFF; cdr3_nt: TGTGCCAGCACCTCCGGACTAGCCCCGAATGAGCAGTTCTTC
d_call: -; v_call: TRBV20-1; j_call: TRBJ1-4; clone_size: few; cdr3_aa: CRGGVDNEKLFF; cdr3_nt: TGCCGCGGGGGCGTGGATAATGAAAAACTGTTTTTT
d_call: -; v_call: TRBV12-3/TRBV12-4; j_call: TRBJ2-2; clone_size: -; cdr3_aa: CASSYGLGGELFF; cdr3_nt: TGTGCCAGCAGTTACGGGCTAGGCGGGGAGCTGTTTTTT
d_call: TRBD2; v_call: TRBV4-1; j_call: TRBJ2-7; clone_size: many; cdr3_aa: CASSQGGLAGHEQYF; cdr3_nt: TGCGCCAGCAGCCAAGGGGGTCTAGCGGGCCACGAGCAGTACTTC
d_call: -; v_call: TRBV3-1; j_call: TRBJ1-2; clone_size: many; cdr3_aa: CASSRTNYGYTF; cdr3_nt: TGTGCCAGCAGCCGGACCAACTATGGCTACACCTTC
d_call: -; v_call: TRBV6-5; j_call: TRBJ1-5; clone_size: -; cdr3_aa: CASSYVQNQPQHF; cdr3_nt: TGTGCCAGCAGTTACGTCCAAAATCAGCCCCAGCATTTT
d_call: TRBD2; v_call: TRBV2; j_call: TRBJ2-5; clone_size: -; cdr3_aa: CASSRTSWGETQYF; cdr3_nt: TGTGCCAGCAGTCGGACTAGCTGGGGCGAGACCCAGTACTTC
d_call: TRBD1; v_call: TRBV20-1; j_call: TRBJ2-7; clone_size: -; cdr3_aa: CSVTAPSGTGGYEQYF; cdr3_nt: TGCAGTGTTACCGCGCCCTCCGGGACAGGGGGCTACGAGCAGTACTTC
d_call: TRBD2; v_call: TRBV6-2/TRBV6-3; j_call: TRBJ2-1; clone_size: few; cdr3_aa: CASSYLGTRTLF; cdr3_nt: TGTGCCAGCAGTTACCTAGGGACTAGGACCCTCTTC
d_call: TRBD1; v_call: TRBV18; j_call: TRBJ1-5; clone_size: few; cdr3_aa: CASSPPIGTAGQPQHF; cdr3_nt: TGTGCCAGCTCACCGCCGATCGGGACAGCGGGTCAGCCCCAGCATTTT
d_call: TRBD2; v_call: TRBV28; j_call: TRBJ2-4; clone_size: few; cdr3_aa: CASSREGRAAKNIQYF; cdr3_nt: TGTGCCAGCAGTAGGGAGGGCAGGGCGGCCAAAAACATTCAGTACTTC
d_call: TRBD1; v_call: TRBV5-1; j_call: TRBJ2-3; clone_size: few; cdr3_aa: CASSLAGGQASDTQYF; cdr3_nt: TGCGCCAGCAGCTTGGCCGGTGGACAGGCCTCAGATACGCAGTATTTT
d_call: TRBD2; v_call: TRBV11-2; j_call: TRBJ2-1; clone_size: -; cdr3_aa: CASSSRLAGVELQFF; cdr3_nt: TGTGCCAGCAGCTCTCGACTAGCGGGAGTAGAATTGCAGTTCTTC
d_call: -; v_call: TRBV7-9; j_call: TRBJ2-4; clone_size: many; cdr3_aa: CASSVLVLGGPKNIQYF; cdr3_nt: TGTGCCAGCAGTGTATTGGTACTGGGAGGACCCAAAAACATTCAGTACTTC
d_call: TRBD2; v_call: TRBV7-8; j_call: TRBJ2-1; clone_size: few; cdr3_aa: CASSIAPRLAGGEQFF; cdr3_nt: TGTGCCAGCAGTATAGCCCCCCGCCTAGCGGGGGGTGAGCAGTTCTTC
d_call: TRBD2; v_call: TRBV6-2/TRBV6-3; j_call: TRBJ2-2; clone_size: many; cdr3_aa: CASSFLAGGPNTGELFF; cdr3_nt: TGTGCCAGCAGTTTCCTAGCGGGAGGGCCAAACACCGGGGAGCTGTTTTTT
d_call: TRBD1; v_call: TRBV19; j_call: TRBJ1-5; clone_size: -; cdr3_aa: CASSKTGDSRPQHF; cdr3_nt: TGTGCCAGCTCGAAAACAGGGGATTCTCGGCCCCAGCATTTT
d_call: TRBD1; v_call: TRBV7-2; j_call: TRBJ1-1; clone_size: once; cdr3_aa: CASSLAGTGTEAFF; cdr3_nt: TGTGCCAGCAGCTTAGCCGGGACAGGCACTGAAGCTTTCTTT
d_call: TRBD2; v_call: TRBV20-1; j_call: TRBJ2-1; clone_size: -; cdr3_aa: CSARGLVGHEQFF; cdr3_nt: TGCAGTGCTAGGGGACTAGTAGGGCATGAGCAGTTCTTC
d_call: TRBD1; v_call: TRBV10-3; j_call: TRBJ2-7; clone_size: many; cdr3_aa: CAIRDGQGQTYEQYF; cdr3_nt: TGTGCCATCAGAGACGGACAGGGCCAAACCTACGAGCAGTACTTC
d_call: TRBD1; v_call: TRBV3-1; j_call: TRBJ1-4; clone_size: few; cdr3_aa: CASSRQGEKLFF; cdr3_nt: TGTGCCAGCAGCCGACAGGGTGAAAAACTGTTTTTT
d_call: TRBD1; v_call: TRBV6-5; j_call: TRBJ2-5; clone_size: many; cdr3_aa: CASRGRQGETQYF; cdr3_nt: TGTGCCAGCAGGGGAAGACAGGGGGAGACCCAGTACTTC
d_call: -; v_call: TRBV6-8; j_call: TRBJ2-1; clone_size: few; cdr3_aa: CASSYSRERLGNEQFF; cdr3_nt: TGTGCCAGCAGTTACTCCCGGGAGAGGCTCGGCAATGAGCAGTTCTTC
d_call: TRBD1; v_call: TRBV29-1; j_call: TRBJ2-5; clone_size: few; cdr3_aa: CSVLGQGLQTQYF; cdr3_nt: TGCAGCGTTCTGGGACAGGGGTTGCAGACCCAGTACTTC
d_call: TRBD1; v_call: TRBV7-2; j_call: TRBJ1-2; clone_size: many; cdr3_aa: CASSRGTGALQFYGYTF; cdr3_nt: TGTGCCAGCAGCAGAGGGACAGGGGCCCTCCAGTTCTATGGCTACACCTTC
d_call: -; v_call: TRBV25-1; j_call: TRBJ2-2; clone_size: few; cdr3_aa: CASTLISHTTGELFF; cdr3_nt: TGTGCCAGCACCCTAATTTCCCATACCACCGGGGAGCTGTTTTTT
d_call: -; v_call: TRBV6-6; j_call: TRBJ2-7; clone_size: -; cdr3_aa: CASSYSERQLSYEQYF; cdr3_nt: TGTGCCAGCAGTTACAGTGAGCGGCAACTCTCCTACGAGCAGTACTTC
d_call: TRBD1; v_call: TRBV2; j_call: TRBJ1-2; clone_size: few; cdr3_aa: CASSERGQGYYGYTF; cdr3_nt: TGTGCCAGCAGTGAAAGGGGACAGGGATACTATGGCTACACCTTC
d_call: -; v_call: TRBV14; j_call: TRBJ2-2; clone_size: few; cdr3_aa: CASSYSLSAGELFF; cdr3_nt: TGTGCCAGCAGCTATTCGCTTTCGGCCGGGGAGCTGTTTTTT